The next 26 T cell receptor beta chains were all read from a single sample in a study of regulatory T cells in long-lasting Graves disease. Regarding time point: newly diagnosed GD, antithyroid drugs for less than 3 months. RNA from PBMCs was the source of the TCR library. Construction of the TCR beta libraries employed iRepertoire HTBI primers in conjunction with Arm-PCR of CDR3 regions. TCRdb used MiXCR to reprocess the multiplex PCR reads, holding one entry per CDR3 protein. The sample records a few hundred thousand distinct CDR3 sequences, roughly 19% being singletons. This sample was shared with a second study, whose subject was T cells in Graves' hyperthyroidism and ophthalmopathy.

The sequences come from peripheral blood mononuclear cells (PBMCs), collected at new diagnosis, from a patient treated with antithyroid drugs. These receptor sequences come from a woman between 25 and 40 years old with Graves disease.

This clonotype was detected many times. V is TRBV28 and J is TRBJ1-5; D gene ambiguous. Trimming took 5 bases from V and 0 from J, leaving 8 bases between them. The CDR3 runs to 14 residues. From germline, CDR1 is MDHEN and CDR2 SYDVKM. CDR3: CASSTYYSNQPQHF. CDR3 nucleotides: TGTGCCAGCAGTACCTATTATAGCAATCAGCCCCAGCATTTT.

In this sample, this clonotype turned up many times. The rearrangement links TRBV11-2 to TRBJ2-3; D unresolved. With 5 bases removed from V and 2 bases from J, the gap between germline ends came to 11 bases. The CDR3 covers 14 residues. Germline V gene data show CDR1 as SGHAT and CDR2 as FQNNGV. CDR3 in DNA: TGTGCCAGCAGCCCCCCCGAGGCCACAGATACGCAGTATTTT. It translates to CASSPPEATDTQYF.

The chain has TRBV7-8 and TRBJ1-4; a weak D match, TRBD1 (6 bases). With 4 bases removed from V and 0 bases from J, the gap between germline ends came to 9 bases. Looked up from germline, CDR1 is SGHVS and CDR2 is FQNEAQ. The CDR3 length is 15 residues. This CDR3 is CASSSNRATNEKLFF. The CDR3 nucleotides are TGTGCCAGCAGCTCCAACAGGGCAACTAATGAAAAACTGTTTTTT.

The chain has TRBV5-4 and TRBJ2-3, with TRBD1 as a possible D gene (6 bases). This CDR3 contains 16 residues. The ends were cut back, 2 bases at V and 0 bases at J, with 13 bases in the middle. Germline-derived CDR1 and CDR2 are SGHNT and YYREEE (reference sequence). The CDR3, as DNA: TGTGCCAGCAGCTTCCGTCGACAGGACAGCACAGATACGCAGTATTTT. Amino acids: CASSFRRQDSTDTQYF.

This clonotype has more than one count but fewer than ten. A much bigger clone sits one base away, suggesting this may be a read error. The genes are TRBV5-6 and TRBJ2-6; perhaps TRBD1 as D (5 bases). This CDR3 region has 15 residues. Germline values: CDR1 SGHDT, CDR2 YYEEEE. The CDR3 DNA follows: TGTGCCAGCAGCTTTCGGAGCTCTGGGGCCAACGTCCCGACTTTC. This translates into CASSFRSSGANVPTF.

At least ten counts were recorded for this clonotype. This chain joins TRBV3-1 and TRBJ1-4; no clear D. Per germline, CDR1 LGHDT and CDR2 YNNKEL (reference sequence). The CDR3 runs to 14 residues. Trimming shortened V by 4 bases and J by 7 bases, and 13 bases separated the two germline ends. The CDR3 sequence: CASSPDAVSEKLFF. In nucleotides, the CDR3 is TGTGCCAGCAGCCCGGACGCCGTCAGTGAAAAACTGTTTTTT.

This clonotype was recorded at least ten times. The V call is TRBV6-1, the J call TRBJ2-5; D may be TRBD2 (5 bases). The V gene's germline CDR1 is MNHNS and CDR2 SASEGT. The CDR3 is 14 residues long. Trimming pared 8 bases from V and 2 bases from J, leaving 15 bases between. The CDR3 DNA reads TGTGCCAGCCGGAAGGAGGCCCTTCAAGAGACCCAGTACTTC. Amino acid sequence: CASRKEALQETQYF.

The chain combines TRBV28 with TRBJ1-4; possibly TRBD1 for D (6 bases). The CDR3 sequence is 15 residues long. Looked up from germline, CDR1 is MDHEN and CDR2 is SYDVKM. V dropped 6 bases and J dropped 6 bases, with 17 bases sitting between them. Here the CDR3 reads CASRRSGEGYEKLFF. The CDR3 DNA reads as TGTGCCAGCAGGCGATCAGGGGAAGGGTATGAAAAACTGTTTTTT.

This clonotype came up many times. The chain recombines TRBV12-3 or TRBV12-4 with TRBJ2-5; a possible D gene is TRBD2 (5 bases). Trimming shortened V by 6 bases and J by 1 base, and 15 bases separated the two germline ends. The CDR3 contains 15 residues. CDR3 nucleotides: TGTGCCAGCAGCTCCTCCGGGGTCCCCCAAGAGACCCAGTACTTC. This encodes CASSSSGVPQETQYF.

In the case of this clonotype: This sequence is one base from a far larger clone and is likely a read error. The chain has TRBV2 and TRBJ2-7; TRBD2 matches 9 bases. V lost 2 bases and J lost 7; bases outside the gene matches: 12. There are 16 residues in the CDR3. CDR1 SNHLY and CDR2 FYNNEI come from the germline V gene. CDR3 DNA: TGTGCCAGCAGTGAAACAGCGGGAGGTTCCTACAATGAGCAGTACTTC. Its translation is CASSETAGGSYNEQYF.

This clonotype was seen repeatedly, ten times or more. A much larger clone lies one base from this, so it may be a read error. The CDR3, as DNA: TGTGCCAGCAGTGAAGGCACTAGAAACTATGGCTACACCTTC. Encoded protein: CASSEGTRNYGYTF. V gene TRBV2 combines with J gene TRBJ1-2; D not resolved. Germline V gene lookup returns CDR1 SNHLY and CDR2 FYNNEI. The CDR3 covers 14 residues. The V and J ends lost 1 base and 2 bases respectively, with 8 bases between them.

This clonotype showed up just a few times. CDR3 DNA: TGTGCCAGCAGCGACGGACTAGCGACCTACGAGCAGTACTTC. As protein: CASSDGLATYEQYF. V and J are TRBV3-1 and TRBJ2-7; 9 nucleotides match TRBD2. CDR3 length equals 14 residues. Germline CDR1 is LGHDT and CDR2 is YNNKEL (reference sequence). The V segment lost 5 bases and the J segment 2 bases; nucleotides outside the gene matches: 4.

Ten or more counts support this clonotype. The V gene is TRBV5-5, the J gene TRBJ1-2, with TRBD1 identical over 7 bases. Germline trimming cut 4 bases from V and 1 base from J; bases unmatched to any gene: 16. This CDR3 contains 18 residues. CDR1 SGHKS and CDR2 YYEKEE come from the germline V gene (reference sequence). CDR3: CASSRGAPGQTFNYGYTF. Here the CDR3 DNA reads TGTGCCAGCAGCCGAGGGGCCCCGGGACAGACTTTTAACTATGGCTACACCTTC.

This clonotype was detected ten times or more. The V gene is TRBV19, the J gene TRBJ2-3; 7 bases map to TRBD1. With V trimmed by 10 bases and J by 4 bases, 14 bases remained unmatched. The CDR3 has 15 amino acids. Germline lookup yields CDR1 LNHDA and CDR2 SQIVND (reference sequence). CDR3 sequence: CATKQGPTLSDTQYF. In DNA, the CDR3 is TGTGCCACCAAACAGGGGCCAACGTTGTCAGATACGCAGTATTTT.

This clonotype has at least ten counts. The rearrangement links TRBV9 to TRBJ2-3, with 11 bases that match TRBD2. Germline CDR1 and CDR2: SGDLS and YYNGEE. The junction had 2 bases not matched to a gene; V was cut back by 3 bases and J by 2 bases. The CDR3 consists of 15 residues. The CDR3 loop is CASSASGGYTDTQYF. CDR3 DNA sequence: TGTGCCAGCAGCGCTAGCGGGGGGTACACAGATACGCAGTATTTT. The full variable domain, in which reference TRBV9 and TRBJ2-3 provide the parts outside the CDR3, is DSGVTQTPKHLITATGQRVTLRCSPRSGDLSVYWYQQSLDQGLQFLIQYYNGEERAKGNILERFSAQQFPDLHSELNLSSLELGDSALYFCASSASGGYTDTQYFGPGTRLTVL.

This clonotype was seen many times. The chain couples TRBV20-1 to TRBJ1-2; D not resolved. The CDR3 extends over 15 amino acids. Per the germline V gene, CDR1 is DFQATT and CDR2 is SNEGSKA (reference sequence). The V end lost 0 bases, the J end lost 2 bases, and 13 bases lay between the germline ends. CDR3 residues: CSARDNARANYGYTF. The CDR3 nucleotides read TGCAGTGCTAGAGATAACGCCCGGGCCAACTATGGCTACACCTTC.

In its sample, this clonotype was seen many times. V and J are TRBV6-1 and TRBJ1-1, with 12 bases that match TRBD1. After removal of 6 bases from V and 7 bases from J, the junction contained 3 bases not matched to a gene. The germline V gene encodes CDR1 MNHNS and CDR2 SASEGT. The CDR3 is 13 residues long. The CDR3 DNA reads TGTGCCAGCAGGGGACAGGGGGCGGATGAAGCTTTCTTT. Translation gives CASRGQGADEAFF.

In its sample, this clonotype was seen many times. The CDR3 protein is CSARNPGLRPYEQYF. The CDR3 DNA sequence: TGCAGTGCTAGAAACCCGGGACTACGTCCCTACGAGCAGTACTTC. The chain carries TRBV20-1 and TRBJ2-7, with TRBD2 matching 7 bases. This CDR3 has 15 residues. The junction had 9 bases not matched to a gene; V was cut back by 2 bases and J by 2 bases. CDR1 and CDR2 from the germline V gene are DFQATT and SNEGSKA (reference sequence).

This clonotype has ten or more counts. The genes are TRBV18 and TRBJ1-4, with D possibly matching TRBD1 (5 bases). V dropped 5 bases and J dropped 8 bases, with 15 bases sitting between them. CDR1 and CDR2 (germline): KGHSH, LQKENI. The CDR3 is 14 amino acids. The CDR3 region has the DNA TGTGCCAGCTCAGGGACGTCCGGGCCCGAAAAACTGTTTTTT. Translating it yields CASSGTSGPEKLFF.

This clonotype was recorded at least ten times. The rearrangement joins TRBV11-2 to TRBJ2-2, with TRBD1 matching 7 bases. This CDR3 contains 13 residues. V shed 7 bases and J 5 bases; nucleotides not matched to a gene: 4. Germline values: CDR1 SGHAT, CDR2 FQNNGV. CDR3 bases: TGTGCCAGCACCCACAGGGGAACCGGGGAGCTGTTTTTT. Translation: CASTHRGTGELFF.

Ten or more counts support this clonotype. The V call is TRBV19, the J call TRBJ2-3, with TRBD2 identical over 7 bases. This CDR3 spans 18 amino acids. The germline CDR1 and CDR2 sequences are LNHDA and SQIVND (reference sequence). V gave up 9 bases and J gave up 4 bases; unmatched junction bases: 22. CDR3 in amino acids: CASHKRGAGSLVPDTQYF. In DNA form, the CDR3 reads TGTGCCAGCCATAAACGGGGAGCGGGATCGCTTGTCCCAGATACGCAGTATTTT. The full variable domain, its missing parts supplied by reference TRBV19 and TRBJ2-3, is DGGITQSPKYLFRKEGQNVTLSCEQNLNHDAMYWYRQDPGQGLRLIYYSQIVNDFQKGDIAEGYSVSREKKESFPLTVTSAQKNPTAFYLCASHKRGAGSLVPDTQYFGPGTRLTVL.

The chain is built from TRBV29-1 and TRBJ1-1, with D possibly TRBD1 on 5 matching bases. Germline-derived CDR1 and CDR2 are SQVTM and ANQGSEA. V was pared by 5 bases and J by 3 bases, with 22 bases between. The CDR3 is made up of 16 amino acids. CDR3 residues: CSVRRGTEKSHTEAFF. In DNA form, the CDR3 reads TGCAGCGTTCGCCGGGGGACGGAAAAATCCCACACTGAAGCTTTCTTT.

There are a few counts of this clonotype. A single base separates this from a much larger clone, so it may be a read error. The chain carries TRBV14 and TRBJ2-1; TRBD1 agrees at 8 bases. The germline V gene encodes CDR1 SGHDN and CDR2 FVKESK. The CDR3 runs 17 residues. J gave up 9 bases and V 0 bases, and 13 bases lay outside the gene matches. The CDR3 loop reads CASSQDTLRRQGFEQFF. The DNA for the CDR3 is TGTGCCAGCAGCCAAGATACCCTTCGGCGACAGGGGTTTGAGCAGTTCTTC.

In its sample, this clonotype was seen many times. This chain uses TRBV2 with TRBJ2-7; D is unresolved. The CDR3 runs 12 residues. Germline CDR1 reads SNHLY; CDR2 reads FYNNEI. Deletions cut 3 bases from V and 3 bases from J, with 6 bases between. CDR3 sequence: CASSDSIYEQYF. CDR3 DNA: TGTGCCAGCAGTGACAGTATCTACGAGCAGTACTTC.

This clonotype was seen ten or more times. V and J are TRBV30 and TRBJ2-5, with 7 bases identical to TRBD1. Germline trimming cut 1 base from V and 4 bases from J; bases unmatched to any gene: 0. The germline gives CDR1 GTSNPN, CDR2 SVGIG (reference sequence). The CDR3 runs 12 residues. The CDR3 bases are TGTGCCTGGAGTGCAGGGGGAGAGACCCAGTACTTC. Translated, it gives CAWSAGGETQYF.

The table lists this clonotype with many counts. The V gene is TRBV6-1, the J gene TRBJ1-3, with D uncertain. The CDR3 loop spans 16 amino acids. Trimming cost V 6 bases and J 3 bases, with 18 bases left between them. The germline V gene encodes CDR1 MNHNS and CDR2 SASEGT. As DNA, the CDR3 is TGTGCCAGCAGCCCCACGGTTTATGGAGTTGGAAACACCATATATTTT. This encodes CASSPTVYGVGNTIYF.